The 29 T cell receptor beta chains given below trace back to one sample, sequenced in a study of T cells in Graves' hyperthyroidism and ophthalmopathy. It was RNA transcripts that yielded the amplified TCR beta CDR3 regions. Primed by the HTBI set, a first-round RT-PCR was run on the TCR CDR3. From the multiplex PCR reads, TCRdb called clonotypes with MiXCR, one entry per CDR3 protein. Of a few hundred thousand distinct CDR3 sequences listed, approximately 15% are singletons. Material: blood. Receptors were obtained from a woman in her late teens or twenties with Graves' hyperthyroidism that later progressed to Graves' ophthalmopathy.

This clonotype was detected only a few times. The rearrangement joins TRBV20-1 to TRBJ1-5; no clear D gene. This CDR3 contains 12 residues. Trimming took off 8 bases at V and 3 bases at J, with 11 bases between the two ends. The germline gives CDR1 DFQATT, CDR2 SNEGSKA (reference sequence). The CDR3 is CSLVGLNQPQHF. CDR3 DNA: TGCAGTTTGGTCGGCCTCAATCAGCCCCAGCATTTT.

This sequence joins TRBV7-2 and TRBJ2-3, with TRBD1 identical over 9 bases. Looked up from germline, CDR1 is SGHTA and CDR2 is FQGNSA. The CDR3 loop spans 17 amino acids. The ends lost 3 bases at V and 0 bases at J; junction bases unmatched: 7. Here the CDR3 reads CASSFFTGGRSTDTQYF. The CDR3 region has the DNA TGTGCCAGCAGCTTTTTTACAGGGGGCAGGAGCACAGATACGCAGTATTTT. The full variable domain, completed using reference TRBV7-2 and TRBJ2-3, is GAGVSQSPSNKVTEKGKDVELRCDPISGHTALYWYRQSLGQGLEFLIYFQGNSAPDKSGLPSDRFSAERTGGSVSTLTIQRTQQEDSAVYLCASSFFTGGRSTDTQYFGPGTRLTVL.

There are a few counts of this clonotype. The CDR3: CASSPGLNFYGYTF. CDR3 DNA sequence: TGTGCCAGCAGCCCGGGACTGAACTTCTATGGCTACACCTTC. This chain uses TRBV7-9 with TRBJ1-2; perhaps TRBD1 as D (5 bases). CDR3 size: 14 residues. V was pared by 5 bases and J by 4 bases, with 14 bases between. The germline V gene encodes CDR1 SEHNR and CDR2 FQNEAQ (reference sequence).

This clonotype was detected many times. This chain uses TRBV28 with TRBJ2-3, with TRBD1 matching 8 bases. Germline V gene data show CDR1 as MDHEN and CDR2 as SYDVKM. The CDR3 is 16 residues long. V shed 7 bases, J shed 0 bases, and the junction held 9 bases outside the gene matches. Written as DNA, the CDR3 is TGTGCCAGCATACCAGGGGGCGGATCTAGCACAGATACGCAGTATTTT. Amino acids: CASIPGGGSSTDTQYF.

This clonotype was seen ten or more times. The CDR3 loop is CAYSPSGRHDGYEQYF. The CDR3 nucleotides are TGTGCCTACAGCCCTAGCGGGAGACACGATGGCTACGAGCAGTACTTC. The rearrangement joins TRBV2 to TRBJ2-7; 10 bases line up with TRBD2. The CDR3 contains 16 residues. Trimming cost V 11 bases and J 3 bases; bases outside gene matches: 16. Germline V lookup: CDR1 SNHLY, CDR2 FYNNEI.

This clonotype appeared a single time. It may be a read error: a sequence one base away is much more abundant. J is TRBJ2-7 and V is TRBV12-3 or TRBV12-4, with TRBD2 as a possible D gene (5 bases). This CDR3 spans 13 amino acids. Between the trimmed V and J ends, which lost 6 bases and 3 bases, there was a span of 12 bases. The CDR3 reads CASSNRGVYEQYF. CDR3 coding DNA: TGTGCCAGCAGCAACCGGGGAGTCTACGAGCAGTACTTC.

This clonotype was counted at least ten times. The chain combines TRBV2 with TRBJ2-5; 7 positions agree with TRBD1. V lost 6 bases and J lost 4; bases outside the gene matches: 5. There are 13 residues in the CDR3. In germline, CDR1 is SNHLY, CDR2 FYNNEI. The CDR3 reads CASRAGGIETQYF. CDR3 bases: TGTGCCAGCAGAGCAGGGGGTATAGAGACCCAGTACTTC.

In its sample, this clonotype was seen many times. This chain connects TRBV9 to TRBJ2-2; D may be TRBD1 (5 bases). Germline CDR1 reads SGDLS; CDR2 reads YYNGEE. V shed 4 bases and J shed 7 bases, with 11 bases lying between them. The CDR3 length is 13 residues. The CDR3, as DNA: TGTGCCAGCAGCCCGGGCAGGGTCGGGGAGCTGTTTTTT. This translates into CASSPGRVGELFF.

This clonotype was counted at least ten times. The chain uses TRBV7-2 and TRBJ2-1, with D possibly matching TRBD2 (5 bases). Germline CDR1 reads SGHTA; CDR2 reads FQGNSA. V was shortened by 2 bases and J by 8 bases, with 19 bases between the two germline ends. The length of the CDR3 is 16 residues. The chain's CDR3 is CASSLIGAPGSDEQFF. The CDR3 DNA sequence: TGTGCCAGCAGCTTAATCGGTGCCCCCGGTAGCGATGAGCAGTTCTTC.

In this sample, this clonotype turned up a few times. The chain is built from TRBV15 and TRBJ2-7; 11 bases align to TRBD2. The CDR3 has 16 amino acids. V was pared by 0 bases and J by 4 bases, with 5 bases of the junction left unmatched. The germline V gene has CDR1 LNHNV and CDR2 YYDKDF (reference sequence). The CDR3 loop reads CATSRDQGTSGYEQYF. CDR3 in DNA: TGTGCCACCAGCAGAGATCAAGGGACTAGCGGATACGAGCAGTACTTC.

This clonotype was detected only a few times. The V call is TRBV4-1, the J call TRBJ2-7; no definite D call. The CDR3 spans 16 residues. The germline V and J ends were trimmed by 0 bases and 2 bases, with 14 bases remaining between them. In germline, CDR1 is MGHRA, CDR2 YSYEKL. CDR3 region: CASSQERSRPAYEQYF. The DNA for the CDR3 is TGCGCCAGCAGCCAAGAAAGATCCAGACCCGCCTACGAGCAGTACTTC.

This clonotype has more than one count but fewer than ten. The rearrangement links TRBV20-1 to TRBJ1-6; a possible D gene is TRBD1 (6 bases). The CDR3 extends over 17 amino acids. Germline CDR1 is DFQATT and CDR2 is SNEGSKA (reference sequence). Trimming removed 0 bases from V and 5 bases from J, with 17 bases in between. This chain's CDR3 is CSARDPGAGADNSPLHF. CDR3 coding DNA: TGCAGTGCTAGAGATCCCGGAGCAGGGGCGGATAATTCACCCCTCCACTTT.

This clonotype showed up many times. V gene TRBV4-1 combines with J gene TRBJ2-7; D ambiguous. The CDR3 is 13 residues long. V was clipped by 0 bases and J by 6 bases, with 9 bases between them. Looked up from germline, CDR1 is MGHRA and CDR2 is YSYEKL. The CDR3 DNA follows: TGCGCCAGCAGCCAAGATCGAAGCGCCGAGCAGTACTTC. This translates into CASSQDRSAEQYF.

This clonotype appeared many times. The chain combines TRBV12-3 or TRBV12-4 with TRBJ2-3; D call uncertain. With 4 bases removed from V and 6 bases from J, the gap between germline ends came to 5 bases. The CDR3 runs 11 residues. DNA for the CDR3: TGTGCCAGCAGTTCGGAGGATACGCAGTATTTT. Its translation is CASSSEDTQYF.

This clonotype was picked up one time. This may be a read error, as it is one base from a much larger clone. The CDR3 DNA sequence: TGTGCCGGCAGCGCCAGGGTAGCGGGAGGGCTCTACAATGAGCAGTTCTTC. Its protein is CAGSARVAGGLYNEQFF. The chain is built from TRBV7-6 and TRBJ2-1; 11 bases agree with TRBD2. The germline CDR1 and CDR2 sequences are SGHVS and FNYEAQ. The CDR3 has 17 residues.

This clonotype has ten or more counts. The chain couples TRBV6-1 to TRBJ2-7, with 11 bases lining up with TRBD1. The CDR3 is made up of 13 amino acids. Per the germline V gene, CDR1 is MNHNS and CDR2 is SASEGT. With V trimmed by 6 bases and J by 6 bases, 4 bases remained unmatched. Written as DNA, the CDR3 is TGTGCCAGCAGGGTGGGGACAGGGGGCGAGCAGTACTTC. Amino acids: CASRVGTGGEQYF.

The chain combines TRBV28 with TRBJ2-4, with a weak D call TRBD2 (5 bases). The CDR3 covers 13 residues. V lost 7 bases and J 7 bases, leaving 14 bases between the germline ends. Germline CDR1 is MDHEN and CDR2 is SYDVKM. DNA of the CDR3: TGTGCCAGCATGAAACTTACTAGGAACATTCAGTACTTC. Its protein is CASMKLTRNIQYF.

This clonotype appeared a few times. This chain uses TRBV5-4 with TRBJ2-3; 12 bases match TRBD2. The CDR3 contains 16 residues. V shed 4 bases and J 6 bases; nucleotides not matched to a gene: 9. CDR1 is SGHNT and CDR2 is YYREEE in the germline V gene (reference sequence). CDR3 DNA: TGTGCCAGCAGCCCGCGACTAGCGGGAGTAACCGATACGCAGTATTTT. It translates to CASSPRLAGVTDTQYF.

This clonotype was observed many times. The V call is TRBV11-3, the J call TRBJ2-3; the match to TRBD1 covers 7 bases. Per germline, CDR1 SGHNT and CDR2 YENEEA. Losses at the gene ends were 2 bases for V and 5 bases for J; bases not matched to a gene: 10. This CDR3 is built from 16 residues. For the CDR3, the DNA is TGTGCCAGCAGCTTAACCCAACAGGGGTTGGGAGATACGCAGTATTTT. Translating gives CASSLTQQGLGDTQYF.

At least ten counts were recorded for this clonotype. The rearrangement links TRBV7-9 to TRBJ2-7; D call uncertain. Looked up from germline, CDR1 is SEHNR and CDR2 is FQNEAQ (reference sequence). V was trimmed by 2 bases and J by 1 base, leaving 18 bases between them. This CDR3 is built from 17 residues. For the CDR3, the DNA is TGTGCCAGCAGCTTATTTATTGTTACAGCGACTTCCTACGAGCAGTACTTC. Translated: CASSLFIVTATSYEQYF.

This clonotype was picked up a small number of times. The gene calls are TRBV28 and TRBJ2-6; D unresolved. CDR1 MDHEN and CDR2 SYDVKM come from the germline V gene. This CDR3 comprises 15 residues. V lost 2 bases and J lost 0, with 5 bases in between. CDR3 DNA sequence: TGTGCCAGCAGTTTAGAGCACTCTGGGGCCAACGTCCTGACTTTC. Its protein product is CASSLEHSGANVLTF.

The table lists this clonotype with many counts. V usage is TRBV7-9 and J usage is TRBJ2-1, with a weak D call TRBD2 (6 bases). This CDR3 region has 15 residues. Germline-derived CDR1 and CDR2 are SEHNR and FQNEAQ (reference sequence). V was shortened by 2 bases and J by 5 bases, with 13 bases between the two germline ends. This chain's CDR3 is CASSLSLAKNNEQFF. DNA for the CDR3: TGTGCCAGCAGCTTAAGTCTAGCGAAGAACAATGAGCAGTTCTTC.

Ten or more counts support this clonotype. The V gene is TRBV7-9, the J gene TRBJ2-7; 11 bases map to TRBD1. Per germline, CDR1 SEHNR and CDR2 FQNEAQ (reference sequence). There are 15 residues in the CDR3. With 5 bases clipped from V and 5 bases from J, the junction kept 8 bases outside the gene matches. For the CDR3, the DNA is TGTGCCAGCAGCCGGCCGGGGGGACAGGGGGACGAGCAGTACTTC. Protein sequence: CASSRPGGQGDEQYF.

This clonotype has a count of ten or more. The chain links TRBV3-1 to TRBJ2-5; no clear D. Trimming left V 0 bases short and J 4 bases short, with 9 bases between. The CDR3 extends over 14 amino acids. Germline V gene data show CDR1 as LGHDT and CDR2 as YNNKEL (reference sequence). CDR3 sequence reads: CASSQDENRETQYF. DNA of the CDR3: TGTGCCAGCAGCCAAGACGAGAACCGAGAGACCCAGTACTTC.

This clonotype occurred many times. The V call is TRBV20-1, the J call TRBJ2-1; D call uncertain. Trimming left V 0 bases short and J 4 bases short, with 10 bases between. The CDR3 has 14 residues. Germline loops: CDR1 DFQATT, CDR2 SNEGSKA (reference sequence). CDR3 sequence: CSARDPRRYNEQFF. In DNA form, the CDR3 reads TGCAGTGCTAGAGATCCGAGGCGGTACAATGAGCAGTTCTTC.

This clonotype was seen once. A read error may explain this, as a much larger clone is one base away. V gene TRBV6-5 combines with J gene TRBJ2-7; D ambiguous. V was cut by 8 bases and J by 0 bases, with 11 bases left in between. CDR1 is MNHEY and CDR2 is SVGAGI in the germline V gene. This CDR3 has 13 residues. CDR3 sequence reads: CASVSLSSYEQYF. The CDR3 DNA reads TGTGCCAGCGTTAGCCTAAGCTCCTACGAGCAGTACTTC.

Concerning this clonotype itself: This could be a read error, since a much larger clone is one nucleotide away. V gene TRBV7-2 combines with J gene TRBJ2-2; TRBD2 is a possible D gene (6 bases). The CDR3 has 16 amino acids. Deletions cut 3 bases from V and 5 bases from J, with 16 bases between. Per germline, CDR1 SGHTA and CDR2 FQGNSA. CDR3 DNA sequence: TGTGCCAGCAGCTTTGAGCAGGAGGGACCAACCGGGGAGCTGTTTTTT. Residues: CASSFEQEGPTGELFF. The complete variable domain, with remaining parts taken from reference TRBV7-2 and TRBJ2-2, reads GAGVSQSPSNKVTEKGKDVELRCDPISGHTALYWYRQSLGQGLEFLIYFQGNSAPDKSGLPSDRFSAERTGGSVSTLTIQRTQQEDSAVYLCASSFEQEGPTGELFFGEGSRLTVL.

The table lists this clonotype with many counts. The chain joins TRBV11-2 to TRBJ2-1, with D perhaps matching TRBD1 or TRBD2 (5 bases each). This CDR3 has 14 amino acids. Looked up from germline, CDR1 is SGHAT and CDR2 is FQNNGV. V was cut by 5 bases and J by 10 bases, with 18 bases left in between. This chain's CDR3 is CASSRAGTSEEQFF. In DNA, the CDR3 is TGTGCCAGCAGCCGCGCCGGGACCAGCGAGGAGCAGTTCTTC.

Ten or more counts support this clonotype. The V call is TRBV28, the J call TRBJ2-7; D is ambiguous. The germline gives CDR1 MDHEN, CDR2 SYDVKM. The CDR3 runs to 13 residues. V lost 9 bases, J lost 0 bases, and 12 bases lay in between. CDR3 loop: CASLRAFSYEQYF. The CDR3 DNA reads TGTGCCAGTTTGCGCGCCTTCTCCTACGAGCAGTACTTC. The variable domain in full, completed from reference TRBV28 and TRBJ2-7, reads DVKVTQSSRYLVKRTGEKVFLECVQDMDHENMFWYRQDPGLGLRLIYFSYDVKMKEKGDIPEGYSVSREKKERFSLILESASTNQTSMYLCASLRAFSYEQYFGPGTRLTVT.